The table lists the clone carrying this T cell receptor (beta chain) with a few counts. In the PCR, 60 Vbeta and 13 Jbeta primers were used. The authors' processing: Per a later analysis, the number of unique TCR beta chains was about 80 million, of which 8.5 million to 11 million were shared. Profiling relied on immunoSEQ multiplex PCR, and the TCRdb table lists in-frame clones only, not all of them. V, J and clone size are taken as reported in that table, and D and trimming were inferred from the DNA itself. This sample has nearly 100,000 clones, with about a tenth found just once. The data derive from a study of cytomegalovirus exposure and HLA in healthy donors. Unmatched junction bases numbered 7, after V lost 6 bases and J lost 3 bases. CDR1 and CDR2 (germline): MNHEY, SVGAGI. This CDR3 region has 15 residues.

The sequence was collected from a man aged 45-65 years in good health and CMV-seropositive. The genes are TRBV6-5 and TRBJ2-7, with 11 bases lining up with TRBD1. Sequenced input: PBMCs. The CDR3 loop is CASSSPGQGDYEQYF. CDR3 nucleotides: TGTGCCAGCAGCTCCCCGGGACAGGGGGACTACGAGCAGTACTTC.